The rows below give T cell receptor beta chains drawn from one sample of a study of beta chain features in type 1 diabetes. Profiling relied on immunoSEQ multiplex PCR, and the TCRdb table lists in-frame clones only, not all of them. The sample lists over 200,000 clones, roughly 10% seen once, with about 0.018% in the top ten. The sample comprised naive CD4+ T cells from blood. These receptors all stem from a man aged 25 to 45 with type 1 diabetes. CDR3s include the opening cysteine and the closing phenylalanine or tryptophan. The order of the fields is D gene, V gene, J gene, CDR3 length, clone size, CDR3 DNA, CDR3 protein. A D gene is named only where the DNA matches it firmly. Size is stated for part of the rows, as once, few or many counts, or as a class when the clone is expanded.

D: TRBD1; V: TRBV5-1; J: TRBJ2-1; length: 16; size: few; DNA: TGCGCCAGCAGCCTAGGGACAGGGGCCTCAGTCGATGAGCAGTTCTTC; CDR3: CASSLGTGASVDEQFF
D: NA; V: TRBV4-2; J: TRBJ1-2; length: 14; size: NA; DNA: TGTGCCAGCAGCCAAGGGACAGAAAACTATGGCTACACCTTC; CDR3: CASSQGTENYGYTF
D: NA; V: TRBV11-1; J: TRBJ2-2; length: 15; size: few; DNA: TGTGCCAGCAGCTTTGGAGGGCTGAACACCGGGGAGCTGTTTTTT; CDR3: CASSFGGLNTGELFF
D: NA; V: TRBV29-1; J: TRBJ2-3; length: 14; size: few; DNA: TGCAGCGTGCGAGCGGGTTCGGGCACAGATACGCAGTATTTT; CDR3: CSVRAGSGTDTQYF
D: TRBD1; V: TRBV4-3; J: TRBJ1-3; length: 14; size: few; DNA: TGCGCCAGCAGCCAAACGGGACAGGGAAACACCATATATTTT; CDR3: CASSQTGQGNTIYF
D: TRBD1; V: TRBV29-1; J: TRBJ2-2; length: 15; size: NA; DNA: TGCAGCGTTGGGCGAGGGGGCGCCGGAACCGGGGAGCTGTTTTTT; CDR3: CSVGRGGAGTGELFF
D: TRBD1; V: TRBV7-2; J: TRBJ2-5; length: 14; size: NA; DNA: TGTGCCAGCAGCCCCCGGGACAGGCAAGAGACCCAGTACTTC; CDR3: CASSPRDRQETQYF
D: TRBD2; V: TRBV6-5; J: TRBJ2-1; length: 15; size: NA; DNA: TGTGCCAGCAGTTATGGACTAGCGGGGGGAAATGAGCAGTTCTTC; CDR3: CASSYGLAGGNEQFF
D: NA; V: TRBV5-5; J: TRBJ2-2; length: 16; size: few; DNA: TGTGCCAGCAGCTTGGCCAGGGCAGCCTACACCGGGGAGCTGTTTTTT; CDR3: CASSLARAAYTGELFF
D: NA; V: TRBV18; J: TRBJ2-1; length: 15; size: NA; DNA: TGTGCCAGCTCCCTAACTGGACAGACGAGCAGTGAGCAGTTCTTC; CDR3: CASSLTGQTSSEQFF
D: NA; V: TRBV7-8; J: TRBJ1-5; length: 15; size: NA; DNA: TGTGCCAGCAGCCTTGGCGGACAGACCAATCAGCCCCAGCATTTT; CDR3: CASSLGGQTNQPQHF
D: NA; V: TRBV7-3; J: TRBJ2-3; length: 15; size: NA; DNA: TGTGCCAGCAGCTTATCCCCTTGGGGCTCAAATACGCAGTATTTT; CDR3: CASSLSPWGSNTQYF
D: NA; V: TRBV19; J: TRBJ2-1; length: 14; size: NA; DNA: TGTGCCAGTAGGGGACTCAGCTCCTACAATGAGCAGTTCTTC; CDR3: CASRGLSSYNEQFF
D: NA; V: TRBV7-9; J: TRBJ2-6; length: 19; size: few; DNA: TGTGCCAGCAGCCCGCTTGCTGCGGAACGGATCCCTGGGGCCAACGTCCTGACTTTC; CDR3: CASSPLAAERIPGANVLTF
D: TRBD1; V: TRBV7-9; J: TRBJ2-2; length: 15; size: few; DNA: TGTGCCAGCAGCTTGACAGGGCGCGGGACCGGGGAGCTGTTTTTT; CDR3: CASSLTGRGTGELFF
D: NA; V: TRBV2; J: TRBJ1-1; length: 13; size: NA; DNA: TGTGCCAGCAGACGGACAGCGGACACTGAAGCTTTCTTT; CDR3: CASRRTADTEAFF
D: TRBD1; V: TRBV7-2; J: TRBJ1-1; length: 14; size: few; DNA: TGTGCCAGCACCCCGGGACAGGGTTATGGTGAAGCTTTCTTT; CDR3: CASTPGQGYGEAFF